This paragraph reports one T cell receptor beta chain. The table came from immunoSEQ multiplex PCR; TCRdb's copy has only in-frame clones and leaves some out. The sample includes some 88,000 clones, around 94% of them seen just once. The CDR3 runs to 13 residues. Germline assignment: CDR1 MNHEY and CDR2 SVGAGI. Trimming took 4 bases from V and 8 from J; bases not matched to a gene: 4. These data are taken from a study of Tregs in tolerant kidney transplant recipients. V and J are TRBV6-5 and TRBJ2-3, with 9 nucleotides matching TRBD2. The receptor's source is a human donor in good health. Sample: CD8+ T cells from blood. DNA of the CDR3: TGTGCCAGCAGTTTAGCGGGGGTGGGTACGCAGTATTTT. Protein sequence: CASSLAGVGTQYF.